This T cell receptor (beta chain) originates from a study of cytomegalovirus exposure and HLA in healthy donors. Study results and limitations: Some public TCRs appeared in many individuals, while most sequences were rare. According to the study, 150 to 200 TCR beta chains were cytomegalovirus-associated.

It was with 60 Vbeta and 13 Jbeta primers that the PCR ran. Method: immunoSEQ multiplex PCR; TCRdb's copy keeps in-frame clones and lacks some. This sample has tens of thousands of clones; about 75% occur once, and the top ten carry about 6.1%. The donors were healthy bone marrow donors. Concerning this clone itself: As yet, its antigen is unknown.

The sequenced sample consisted of PBMCs. This sequence originates from a female donor in good health and CMV-seronegative.

The chain's CDR3 is CASTPVEGGETQYF. CDR3 DNA sequence: TGCGCCAGCACCCCGGTGGAGGGCGGAGAGACCCAGTACTTC. This rearrangement joins TRBV5-1 to TRBJ2-5; TRBD2 is a possible D gene (6 bases). The CDR3 has 14 residues. V lost 6 bases and J lost 4, with 16 bases in between. CDR1 is SGHRS, CDR2 YFSETQ, per germline.